The 31 T cell receptor beta chains in this list originate from one sample, sequenced in a study of blood T cell repertoires in COVID-19. This table comes from immunoSEQ multiplex PCR, and its TCRdb copy is limited to in-frame clones, with some not included. The sample has 95,000 to 120,000 clones, about two thirds seen once. Material for sequencing was peripheral blood. The receptors come from a woman between 40 and 55 years old with acute or convalescent COVID-19.

The chain has TRBV19 and TRBJ2-2, with D maybe TRBD1 (6 bases). This CDR3 contains 14 residues. V lost 7 bases to trimming and J lost 6 bases, with 15 bases between them. CDR1 LNHDA and CDR2 SQIVND come from the germline V gene (reference sequence). The CDR3 DNA reads as TGTGCCAGTATCGAGGCAGGGGCCCCCGGGGAGCTGTTTTTT. Protein: CASIEAGAPGELFF.

The J gene is TRBJ1-5, the V gene TRBV10-3; TRBD1 is a possible D gene (6 bases). Germline-derived CDR1 and CDR2 are ENHRY and SYGVKD. V lost 11 bases, J lost 5 bases, and 16 bases lay in between. The CDR3 is 13 residues long. The CDR3 here is CAANRQADQPQHF. The DNA of the CDR3 is TGTGCCGCCAACCGACAGGCGGATCAGCCCCAGCATTTT.

The V gene is TRBV28, the J gene TRBJ1-2; D unclear. With 5 bases removed from V and 13 bases from J, the gap between germline ends came to 20 bases. The CDR3 runs 13 residues. Germline CDR1 MDHEN, CDR2 SYDVKM. CDR3 loop: CASSIGQDPAGTF. The CDR3 nucleotides read TGTGCCAGCAGTATTGGGCAGGACCCAGCGGGCACCTTC.

The rearrangement uses TRBV5-1 and TRBJ1-3, with unresolved D. Trimming took 0 bases from V and 0 from J, leaving 4 bases between them. The CDR3 length is 14 residues. Germline V gives CDR1 SGHRS, CDR2 YFSETQ. CDR3 bases: TGCGCCAGCAGCTTGGGAGGCTCTGGAAACACCATATATTTT. Protein: CASSLGGSGNTIYF.

This clone was seen a handful of times. The chain recombines TRBV5-1 with TRBJ1-4; D not resolved. The V and J ends lost 3 bases and 8 bases respectively, with 11 bases between them. This CDR3 has 13 residues. Germline V gives CDR1 SGHRS, CDR2 YFSETQ. The CDR3 reads CASSSRVGEKLFF. The CDR3 DNA is TGCGCCAGCAGCTCGAGGGTGGGGGAAAAACTGTTTTTT. Looking up the rest from reference TRBV5-1 and TRBJ1-4 gives the full variable domain: KAGVTQTPRYLIKTRGQQVTLSCSPISGHRSVSWYQQTPGQGLQFLFEYFSETQRNKGNFPGRFSGRQFSNSRSEMNVSTLELGDSALYLCASSSRVGEKLFFGSGTQLSVL.

The chain recombines TRBV19 with TRBJ1-1; possibly TRBD1 for D (5 bases). The V gene's germline CDR1 is LNHDA and CDR2 SQIVND (reference sequence). V was cut by 3 bases and J by 2 bases, with 13 bases left in between. The CDR3 has 15 amino acids. CDR3 coding DNA: TGTGCCAGTAGTATCCAGGGTTCTGTCAACACTGAAGCTTTCTTT. It yields the protein CASSIQGSVNTEAFF.

This clone has a handful of counts. V and J are TRBV13 and TRBJ2-1; D not certain. Germline CDR1 PRHDT, CDR2 FYEKMQ (reference sequence). V gave up 6 bases and J gave up 7 bases, with 13 bases separating them. This CDR3 is 13 amino acids long. CDR3 DNA sequence: TGTGCCAGCAGTACAACAGCTGGGAATGAGCAGTTCTTC. This translates into CASSTTAGNEQFF.

The sample holds a few counts of this clone. The chain recombines TRBV18 with TRBJ1-4, with a tentative D call TRBD1 (5 bases). Germline lookup yields CDR1 KGHSH and CDR2 LQKENI. V dropped 6 bases and J dropped 5 bases, with 13 bases sitting between them. The CDR3 has 14 amino acids. The CDR3 DNA reads TGTGCCAGCTCCCTCGGACACCAAAATGAAAAACTGTTTTTT. It codes for CASSLGHQNEKLFF.

This rearrangement joins TRBV7-9 to TRBJ1-6; weak D call: TRBD1 (6 bases). The CDR3 contains 13 residues. Trimming left V 6 bases short and J 10 bases short, with 13 bases between. CDR1 is SEHNR, CDR2 FQNEAQ, per germline (reference sequence). CDR3 in amino acids: CASSIKQGSPLHF. The CDR3 DNA reads TGTGCCAGCAGTATCAAACAGGGATCACCCCTCCACTTT.

The gene calls are TRBV10-3 and TRBJ1-1, with 7 bases that match TRBD1. Germline V gene lookup returns CDR1 ENHRY and CDR2 SYGVKD. The CDR3 contains 16 residues. V shed 8 bases, J shed 4 bases, and the junction held 16 bases outside the gene matches. CDR3: CAIGRGNRGGGTEAFF. The DNA of the CDR3 is TGTGCCATCGGACGGGGAAACAGGGGTGGAGGCACTGAAGCTTTCTTT.

CDR3 region: CASSTGAASGGTDTQYF. The CDR3 DNA follows: TGCGCCAGCAGCACGGGGGCGGCTAGCGGGGGCACAGATACGCAGTATTTT. V is TRBV5-1 and J is TRBJ2-3; 9 positions agree with TRBD2. The trim removed 4 bases at V and 1 base at J, leaving 10 bases unmatched. Germline assignment: CDR1 SGHRS and CDR2 YFSETQ. This CDR3 is built from 17 residues.

This chain joins TRBV20-1 and TRBJ2-5; 10 bases match TRBD1. V was pared by 3 bases and J by 3 bases, with 7 bases of the junction left unmatched. The CDR3 has 15 residues. Germline loops: CDR1 DFQATT, CDR2 SNEGSKA (reference sequence). For the CDR3, the DNA is TGCAGTGCTAGTGCCCCTGGACAGGGGGAAGAGACCCAGTACTTC. Amino acids: CSASAPGQGEETQYF.

The V call is TRBV30, the J call TRBJ2-3, with D possibly TRBD1 on 6 matching bases. Germline V gene data show CDR1 as GTSNPN and CDR2 as SVGIG (reference sequence). The ends were cut back, 0 bases at V and 4 bases at J, with 8 bases in the middle. The CDR3 has 13 residues. CDR3 nucleotides: TGTGCCTGGAGTGTGGGGGCTTCAGATACGCAGTATTTT. Translating it yields CAWSVGASDTQYF.

The chain carries TRBV25-1 and TRBJ2-3, with 10 bases aligning to TRBD1. In germline, CDR1 is MGHDK, CDR2 SYGVNS. The CDR3 contains 16 residues. V dropped 3 bases and J dropped 5; count of bases not matched to a gene: 8. The CDR3 region has the DNA TGTGCCAGCAGTGATCAACCGGGACAGGGGCTAGATACGCAGTATTTT. Translation gives CASSDQPGQGLDTQYF. The full variable domain, with the rest looked up from reference TRBV25-1 and TRBJ2-3, is EADIYQTPRYLVIGTGKKITLECSQTMGHDKMYWYQQDPGMELHLIHYSYGVNSTEKGDLSSESTVSRIRTEHFPLTLESARPSHTSQYLCASSDQPGQGLDTQYFGPGTRLTVL.

The chain combines TRBV7-9 with TRBJ2-1, with D hard to call. The V gene lost 3 bases and the J gene lost 0 bases, with 6 bases spanning the gap. The germline V gene has CDR1 SEHNR and CDR2 FQNEAQ (reference sequence). CDR3 length: 14 residues. The CDR3 region is CASSFTSSYNEQFF. As DNA, the CDR3 is TGTGCCAGCAGCTTCACCAGCTCCTACAATGAGCAGTTCTTC. The whole variable domain, remainder taken from reference TRBV7-9 and TRBJ2-1, is DTGVSQNPRHKITKRGQNVTFRCDPISEHNRLYWYRQTLGQGPEFLTYFQNEAQLEKSRLLSDRFSAERPKGSFSTLEIQRTEQGDSAMYLCASSFTSSYNEQFFGPGTRLTVL.

A single count supports this clone. The rearrangement links TRBV7-8 to TRBJ1-2, with 8 positions matching TRBD1. Germline V gives CDR1 SGHVS, CDR2 FQNEAQ. The CDR3 totals 13 residues. V dropped 5 bases and J dropped 5; count of bases not matched to a gene: 4. CDR3 bases: TGTGCCAGCAGCCCCGACAGGGGATATGGCTACACCTTC. Residues: CASSPDRGYGYTF.

V gene TRBV18 combines with J gene TRBJ2-2; D uncertain. CDR1 KGHSH and CDR2 LQKENI come from the germline V gene. Trimming removed 0 bases at V and 5 bases at J, with 7 bases between. The CDR3 covers 14 residues. The CDR3, as DNA: TGTGCCAGCTCACCACCTCGAGCGACCGGGGAGCTGTTTTTT. The encoded protein is CASSPPRATGELFF.

This chain uses TRBV7-7 with TRBJ1-6; possibly TRBD1 for D (6 bases). Trimming cost V 6 bases and J 3 bases, with 21 bases left between them. The CDR3 runs 18 residues. Germline lookup yields CDR1 SSHAT and CDR2 FNYEAQ (reference sequence). The CDR3 nucleotides are TGTGCCAGCAGAAGGCACCCAATAGGACAGATCTATAATTCACCCCTCCACTTT. It translates to CASRRHPIGQIYNSPLHF.

This clone was observed a single time. The chain couples TRBV15 to TRBJ1-3; weak D call: TRBD1 (5 bases). There are 14 residues in the CDR3. The ends were cut back, 5 bases at V and 3 bases at J, with 11 bases in the middle. Germline V lookup: CDR1 LNHNV, CDR2 YYDKDF (reference sequence). The CDR3 DNA follows: TGTGCCACCAGCCCCGACAGTTTTGGAAACACCATATATTTT. Encoded protein: CATSPDSFGNTIYF.

The genes are TRBV27 and TRBJ1-6, with D possibly TRBD1 on 5 matching bases. Deletions cut 0 bases from V and 7 bases from J, with 10 bases between. Germline loops: CDR1 MNHEY, CDR2 SMNVEV (reference sequence). There are 15 residues in the CDR3. CDR3 sequence: CASSLSAGGNSPLHF. The CDR3 nucleotides are TGTGCCAGCAGTTTATCGGCGGGGGGAAATTCACCCCTCCACTTT.

This clone was found once. The rearrangement uses TRBV27 and TRBJ2-1; D call uncertain. CDR1 is MNHEY and CDR2 is SMNVEV in the germline V gene (reference sequence). The CDR3 has 14 residues. The V end lost 0 bases, the J end lost 8 bases, and 11 bases lay between the germline ends. The CDR3 spells CASSLSMWSDEQFF. The CDR3 DNA reads TGTGCCAGCAGTTTATCGATGTGGTCGGATGAGCAGTTCTTC.

The chain links TRBV29-1 to TRBJ2-3; 9 bases are shared with TRBD1. This CDR3 is built from 14 residues. J was trimmed by 2 bases and V by 4 bases; bases with no gene match: 4. In germline, CDR1 is SQVTM, CDR2 ANQGSEA. The CDR3 loop reads CSVAGQGPTDTQYF. CDR3 bases: TGCAGCGTTGCGGGACAGGGTCCCACAGATACGCAGTATTTT.

The chain uses TRBV9 and TRBJ2-1, with 7 bases that match TRBD1. The germline V gene encodes CDR1 SGDLS and CDR2 YYNGEE. V dropped 3 bases and J dropped 12; count of bases not matched to a gene: 9. CDR3 size: 13 residues. The CDR3 DNA reads as TGTGCCAGCAGCGATCGACAGGGATGGCGGCAGTTCTTC. Its translation is CASSDRQGWRQFF.

The sample holds many counts of this clone. The chain uses TRBV19 and TRBJ1-5; D is ambiguous. The CDR3 extends over 14 amino acids. Trimming pared 7 bases from V and 1 base from J, leaving 11 bases between. CDR1 and CDR2 (germline): LNHDA, SQIVND (reference sequence). CDR3 sequence reads: CASNSAASNQPQHF. As DNA, the CDR3 is TGTGCCAGTAACTCCGCTGCCAGCAATCAGCCCCAGCATTTT.

CDR3: CASSPVGADNEQFF. CDR3 sequence (DNA): TGTGCCAGCTCACCAGTGGGGGCCGACAATGAGCAGTTCTTC. This chain links TRBV18 with TRBJ2-1; D is possibly TRBD1 (6 bases). CDR3 length equals 14 residues. Trimming stripped 2 bases from V and 5 bases from J, with 10 bases between. Germline CDR1 KGHSH, CDR2 LQKENI.

The chain has TRBV10-1 and TRBJ2-2; the match to TRBD2 covers 13 bases. Trimming cost V 4 bases and J 5 bases; bases outside gene matches: 1. Germline V gene sequence: CDR1 WNHNN, CDR2 SYGVQD (reference sequence). This CDR3 has 15 residues. The CDR3 DNA reads TGCGCCAGCAGTGGGACTAGCGGGGGAACCGGGGAGCTGTTTTTT. Its translation is CASSGTSGGTGELFF.

The chain recombines TRBV5-1 with TRBJ2-1; 8 bases match TRBD2. Trimming cost V 0 bases and J 4 bases; bases outside gene matches: 3. This CDR3 comprises 15 residues. Germline CDR1 reads SGHRS; CDR2 reads YFSETQ. CDR3 in DNA: TGCGCCAGCAGCTTGGCAGCGGGGGATTACAATGAGCAGTTCTTC. As protein: CASSLAAGDYNEQFF.

This clone appeared many times. V gene TRBV19 combines with J gene TRBJ2-3, with D possibly being TRBD1 (5 bases). The germline V gene has CDR1 LNHDA and CDR2 SQIVND (reference sequence). The CDR3 sequence is 12 residues long. V lost 7 bases to trimming and J lost 2 bases, with 7 bases between them. Here the CDR3 DNA reads TGTGCCAGTAAGGGGTACACAGATACGCAGTATTTT. This translates into CASKGYTDTQYF.

This clone was counted many times. V and J are TRBV5-1 and TRBJ2-5, with 13 bases identical to TRBD2. The germline CDR1 and CDR2 sequences are SGHRS and YFSETQ. The trim removed 0 bases at V and 3 bases at J, leaving 2 bases unmatched. This CDR3 is 16 amino acids long. DNA of the CDR3: TGCGCCAGCAGCTTGGAGGGGACTAGCGGGGAAGAGACCCAGTACTTC. This sequence encodes CASSLEGTSGEETQYF.

V usage is TRBV28 and J usage is TRBJ2-1, with 9 nucleotides matching TRBD2. Losses at the gene ends were 5 bases for V and 7 bases for J; bases not matched to a gene: 12. Germline V CDR1 and CDR2: MDHEN, SYDVKM. The CDR3 totals 16 residues. The CDR3 DNA sequence: TGTGCCAGCAGTACACATTTGCGGGGGGGCCGGAATGAGCAGTTCTTC. It is translated as CASSTHLRGGRNEQFF.

V usage is TRBV18 and J usage is TRBJ1-1, with D maybe TRBD1 (5 bases). The CDR3 is made up of 15 amino acids. The germline gives CDR1 KGHSH, CDR2 LQKENI. V was shortened by 6 bases and J by 0 bases, with 14 bases between the two germline ends. This CDR3 reads CASSPTAGMNTEAFF. In nucleotides, the CDR3 is TGTGCCAGCTCCCCTACGGCAGGGATGAACACTGAAGCTTTCTTT.